Listed below are T cell receptor beta chains from one sample, sequenced in a study of blood T cell repertoires in COVID-19. Sequenced by immunoSEQ multiplex PCR; TCRdb stores in-frame clones only, minus some. Here the sample spans about 150,000 clones, 87% being singletons. Source material: PBMCs or T cells enriched from blood (not recorded which). All receptors derive from a woman aged 40-49 years who had been exposed to COVID-19. Each CDR3 is given with its conserved first and last residue. Fields, in order: J gene, clone size, D gene, CDR3 length, V gene, CDR3 DNA, CDR3 protein. D genes are given only for firm matches. Size is omitted from some rows. Given values are once, few, many or a class for expanded clones.

TRBJ1-6 | NA | NA | 14 | TRBV5-1 | TGCGCCAGCAGCTTCCAGGGCTATAATTCACCCTTCCACTTT | CASSFQGYNSPFHF
TRBJ2-7 | NA | TRBD2 | 17 | TRBV7-9 | TGTGCCAGCAGCTTAGGGGGTGGAGGGACTAGGACTTACGAGCAGTACTTC | CASSLGGGGTRTYEQYF
TRBJ1-1 | NA | NA | 14 | TRBV15 | TGTGCCACCAGCAGAGATCGAGGGGAGGGTGAAGCTTTCTTT | CATSRDRGEGEAFF
TRBJ1-6 | NA | NA | 15 | TRBV7-8 | TGTGCCAGCAGCCCCTCCAGCTCCTATAATTCACCCCTCCACTTT | CASSPSSSYNSPLHF
TRBJ1-1 | NA | NA | 13 | TRBV19 | TGTGCCAGTAGTATGGGTTATGCAGGTGAAGCTTTCTTT | CASSMGYAGEAFF
TRBJ2-1 | NA | TRBD1 | 18 | TRBV15 | TGTGCCACCAGCAACCCTTTAGGGCGGGACAGGGAGTTGGATGAGCAGTTCTTC | CATSNPLGRDRELDEQFF
TRBJ1-1 | NA | TRBD1 | 13 | TRBV3-1/TRBV3-2 | TGTGCCAGCAGCCAAACTGGACAGGCTGAAGCTTTCTTT | CASSQTGQAEAFF
TRBJ2-1 | NA | TRBD2 | 15 | TRBV5-1 | TGCGCCAGCAGCCCCGGGACTAGCGGGAAAGGTGAGCAGTTCTTC | CASSPGTSGKGEQFF
TRBJ2-3 | NA | TRBD1 | 15 | TRBV15 | TGTGCCACCAGCCCCGGGACAGGGCGGGCAGATACGCAGTATTTT | CATSPGTGRADTQYF
TRBJ1-1 | NA | NA | 13 | TRBV18 | TGTGCCAGCTCACCAATCGGAGACACTGAAGCTTTCTTT | CASSPIGDTEAFF
TRBJ2-2 | NA | TRBD1 | 14 | TRBV7-9 | TGTGCCAGCGGGGACAGAGTATACACCGGGGAGCTGTTTTTT | CASGDRVYTGELFF
TRBJ1-1 | NA | TRBD1 | 12 | TRBV5-1 | TGCGCCAGCGGCACAGGGGGCACTGAAGCTTTCTTT | CASGTGGTEAFF
TRBJ1-4 | NA | TRBD1 | 14 | TRBV29-1 | TGCAGCGTTATTACAGGGGGCAGAGGTGAAAAACTGTTTTTT | CSVITGGRGEKLFF
TRBJ2-3 | NA | TRBD2 | 16 | TRBV4-2 | TGTGCCAGCAGACTCAGACTAGCGGGGAGGGGAGATACGCAGTATTTT | CASRLRLAGRGDTQYF
TRBJ2-1 | NA | TRBD1 | 16 | TRBV5-6 | TGTGCCAGCAGCCCCACAGGGGTTTGGGATTACAATGAGCAGTTCTTC | CASSPTGVWDYNEQFF
TRBJ1-5 | NA | TRBD1 | 14 | TRBV2 | TGTGCCAGCAGTTACAGGGGAACCAATCAGCCCCAGCATTTT | CASSYRGTNQPQHF
TRBJ1-3 | NA | TRBD1 | 15 | TRBV29-1 | TGCAGCGTGGTGGCCGGGACAGGGTCTGGAAACACCATATATTTT | CSVVAGTGSGNTIYF
TRBJ1-5 | NA | NA | 16 | TRBV3-1/TRBV3-2 | TGTGCCAGCAGCCAAGTCTGGGGGGATAGCAATCAGCCCCAGCATTTT | CASSQVWGDSNQPQHF
TRBJ2-7 | once | NA | 14 | TRBV27 | TGTGCCAGCAGTATCGACAGGTATTCCTACGAGCAGTACTTC | CASSIDRYSYEQYF
TRBJ2-2 | NA | TRBD1 | 17 | TRBV28 | TGTGCCAGCAGAGTTACACCGGGACAGACGAACACCGGGGAGCTGTTTTTT | CASRVTPGQTNTGELFF
TRBJ2-7 | NA | NA | 19 | TRBV6-2/TRBV6-3 | TGTGCCAGCAGTTCTTCCAGGGGCGGGTCGAGCGGTACTCCCTACGAGCAGTACTTC | CASSSSRGGSSGTPYEQYF
TRBJ2-1 | NA | TRBD2 | 17 | TRBV7-9 | TGTGCCAGCAGCTTAGGGTTCCGGCGGGAGGGTTACAATGAGCAGTTCTTC | CASSLGFRREGYNEQFF
TRBJ2-1 | NA | TRBD2 | 18 | TRBV27 | TGTGCCAGCATTGAGATCGGGGCGGGGGGGACTTTCCGAAATGAGCAGTTCTTC | CASIEIGAGGTFRNEQFF
TRBJ1-4 | NA | TRBD1 | 14 | TRBV15 | TGTGCCACCAGCAAGGGACAGGGGAAAGAAAAACTGTTTTTT | CATSKGQGKEKLFF
TRBJ1-2 | NA | NA | 15 | TRBV5-1 | TGCGCCAGCAGCTTGGAGTCGAGCAGAGGGTATGGCTACACCTTC | CASSLESSRGYGYTF
TRBJ2-7 | NA | NA | 14 | TRBV7-9 | TGTGCCAGCAGCTCCGGACAGTTTACCTACGAGCAGTACTTC | CASSSGQFTYEQYF
TRBJ1-5 | NA | NA | 14 | TRBV2 | TGTGCCAGCAGTGTCAGGGGATTGGGTCAGCCCCAGCATTTT | CASSVRGLGQPQHF